Listed below are T cell receptor beta chains from one sample, sequenced in a study of metastatic and nonmetastatic thyroid tumors. With MiXCR, TCRdb reprocessed the PCR reads. The sample includes under 30,000 clones, more than 14% of them seen just once. Sample: blood. Receptors originate from a male donor with papillary thyroid cancer or a benign thyroid nodule (not recorded which). Some clones in this sample may be carry-over from other donors' samples. The CDR3 runs from the conserved cysteine through the conserved F or W. D genes are given only for firm matches. Only some rows state a clone size, as once, few, many or a class for expanded clones.

clone_size,d_call,j_call,v_call,cdr3_nt,cdr3_aa
many,-,TRBJ2-5,TRBV28,TGTGCCAGCAGTTCCCACTTCCTTAAAGAGACCCAGTACTTC,CASSSHFLKETQYF
-,TRBD2,TRBJ2-7,TRBV11-3,TGTGCCAGCAGCTTAGATACTACTAGCGGATACGAGCAGTACTTC,CASSLDTTSGYEQYF
many,-,TRBJ2-7,TRBV13,TGTGCCAGCAGCTTAGAATGGGGATCTGGCTACGAGCAGTACTTC,CASSLEWGSGYEQYF
many,TRBD1,TRBJ2-7,TRBV6-5,TGTGCCAGCAGTTACATCCCAGGGGGCAGCTACGAGCAGTACTTC,CASSYIPGGSYEQYF
-,TRBD2,TRBJ2-2,TRBV12-3/TRBV12-4,TGTGCCAGCAGCCCCCCCGGGACTAGCGCCACCGGGGAGCTGTTTTTT,CASSPPGTSATGELFF
many,TRBD2,TRBJ2-3,TRBV10-1,TGCGCCAGCAGTGAAGGACTAGCGGGGATGTCAGATACGCAGTATTTT,CASSEGLAGMSDTQYF
-,-,TRBJ2-7,TRBV2,TGTGCCAGCAGTCCCAATTACGAGCAGTACTTC,CASSPNYEQYF
few,TRBD1,TRBJ1-1,TRBV28,TGTGCCAGCAGAACAGACAGGGAACTCAGGCGAGCTTTCTTT,CASRTDRELRRAFF
many,TRBD1,TRBJ2-2,TRBV4-1,TGCGCCAGCAGCCGATTCCGGGACAGGCGCTTCACCGGGGAGCTGTTTTTT,CASSRFRDRRFTGELFF
many,TRBD1,TRBJ2-7,TRBV6-1,TGTGCCAGCAGTCGTGGACAGGGAAGGTCCTACGAGCAGTACTTC,CASSRGQGRSYEQYF
many,-,TRBJ2-2,TRBV6-4,TGTGCCAGCGTTCAGGAAGCGAACACCGGGGAGCTGTTTTTT,CASVQEANTGELFF
few,-,TRBJ2-2,TRBV12-3/TRBV12-4,TGTGCCAGCACCCGGCGGTTTAGCGTAAACACCGGGGAGCTGTTTTTT,CASTRRFSVNTGELFF
many,TRBD1,TRBJ2-1,TRBV19,TGTGCCACCACGGACAGGGGCTATGAGCAGTTCTTC,CATTDRGYEQFF
many,TRBD2,TRBJ2-2,TRBV20-1,TGCAGTGCTCCGGGACTAGCGGGAGATCACGGGGAGCTGTTTTTT,CSAPGLAGDHGELFF
many,TRBD2,TRBJ2-2,TRBV12-3/TRBV12-4,TGTGCCAGCAGTTCCAGTCTAGCGGGGGGCAGGGAGCTGTTTTTT,CASSSSLAGGRELFF
many,TRBD1,TRBJ1-6,TRBV15,TGTGCCACCAGCAGGTGGGACAGGGACAATTCACCCCTCCACTTT,CATSRWDRDNSPLHF
-,TRBD2,TRBJ2-4,TRBV28,TGTGCCAGCACCGTTTCCGGGGGGGAGAGGCACATTCAGTACTTC,CASTVSGGERHIQYF
many,-,TRBJ2-7,TRBV18,TGTGCCAGCTCACCTCCAGAGACCTACGAGCAGTACTTC,CASSPPETYEQYF
few,TRBD1,TRBJ1-6,TRBV6-1,TGTGCCAGCACTCGGGAGACAGGGGTGGATTCACCCCTCCACTTT,CASTRETGVDSPLHF
many,TRBD1,TRBJ2-7,TRBV4-2,TGTGCCAGCAGCTACTTGGGACAGCCCTCCTACGAGCAGTACTTC,CASSYLGQPSYEQYF
many,TRBD1,TRBJ1-1,TRBV18,TGTGCCAGCTCACCGACGGAGGTGAATGGACAGGGGAGGGACACTGAAGCTTTCTTT,CASSPTEVNGQGRDTEAFF
many,TRBD2,TRBJ2-3,TRBV6-4,TGTGCCAGCAGTGGCGGGACTAGCGGGGGACCAGATACGCAGTATTTT,CASSGGTSGGPDTQYF
many,TRBD1,TRBJ2-5,TRBV5-1,TGCGCCAGCAGCTCCATGACAGGGCAAGAGACCCAGTACTTC,CASSSMTGQETQYF
many,TRBD1,TRBJ1-1,TRBV4-1,TGCGCCAGCAGCCGGACAGGGGGCATGAACACTGAAGCTTTCTTT,CASSRTGGMNTEAFF
-,-,TRBJ1-2,TRBV6-4,TGTGCCAGCAGTGACACTGCCGCGGGGGGTCGTTGCTACACCTTC,CASSDTAAGGRCYTF
many,TRBD2,TRBJ2-3,TRBV4-2,TGTGCCAGCAGCCAAGAGACTGGGCGGGGGTTGAACACAGATACGCAGTATTTT,CASSQETGRGLNTDTQYF
many,-,TRBJ2-7,TRBV27,TGTGCCAGCAGTTCTTTCGAGGGGAACGAGCAGTACTTC,CASSSFEGNEQYF
-,TRBD2,TRBJ2-5,TRBV2,TGTGCCAGCAGCTCTCTCTCCGGGACTAGCTCATTGGAGACCCAGTACTTC,CASSSLSGTSSLETQYF
-,-,TRBJ1-6,TRBV30,TGTGCCTGGACGGGCTCCTATAATTCACCCCTCCACTTT,CAWTGSYNSPLHF
many,TRBD2,TRBJ2-2,TRBV7-2,TGTGCCAGCATGACCGGGACTAGGAGTAACGGGGAGCTGTTTTTT,CASMTGTRSNGELFF
many,-,TRBJ2-1,TRBV19,TGTGCCAGTAGTCTTTCTTACAATGAGCAGTTCTTC,CASSLSYNEQFF
many,-,TRBJ2-4,TRBV20-1,TGCAGTGCCGAGACAGAGTCATTAAACATTCAGTACTTC,CSAETESLNIQYF
many,-,TRBJ2-4,TRBV27,TGTGCCAGCAGTCCCTGGACAGGGTCGGGACTAGACTTC,CASSPWTGSGLDF
many,-,TRBJ1-2,TRBV9,TGTGCCAGCAGCGTTCGACTGACACAACCCAACTATGGCTACACCTTC,CASSVRLTQPNYGYTF
-,TRBD1,TRBJ2-7,TRBV7-3,TGTGCCAGCGGCATGACAGGGGGCAACTCTCTCTACGAGCAGTACTTC,CASGMTGGNSLYEQYF
many,-,TRBJ2-7,TRBV28,TGTGCCAGCGGAAGCACGCAGGGAGAAGAGCAGTACTTC,CASGSTQGEEQYF
many,-,TRBJ2-7,TRBV2,TGTGCCAGCATTTCGCAAGGGCCGTACGAGCAGTACTTC,CASISQGPYEQYF
-,-,TRBJ2-6,TRBV11-2,TGTTCCAGCAGCAGATTGGGGGTGCGAGGGACCTCTGGGGCCAACTTCCTGACTTTC,CSSSRLGVRGTSGANFLTF
many,-,TRBJ2-7,TRBV4-1,TGCGCCAGCAGCCTGGAGGGGGCTGTCTTTTACGAGCAGTACTTC,CASSLEGAVFYEQYF
many,TRBD2,TRBJ2-1,TRBV19,TGTGCCAGTAGTATCGGGGGGAAGCAGTTCTTC,CASSIGGKQFF
many,-,TRBJ1-5,TRBV6-1,TGTGCCAGCAGCCTCGGGTCTAGCAATCAGCCCCAGCATTTT,CASSLGSSNQPQHF
many,TRBD1,TRBJ2-2,TRBV2,TGTGCCAGCATGGACAGGGGGCGCGGCACCGGGGAGCTGTTTTTT,CASMDRGRGTGELFF
many,-,TRBJ2-7,TRBV5-6,TGTGCCAGCAGCTCGTCCGGGTACGAGCAGTACTTC,CASSSSGYEQYF
many,-,TRBJ2-3,TRBV6-5,TGTGCCAGCAGTTACCCCCCGGACAGTGACAGCACAGATACGCAGTATTTT,CASSYPPDSDSTDTQYF
few,TRBD1,TRBJ2-7,TRBV6-5,TGTGCCAGCATTTCACACGGAGAGGGGGCGTCCTACGAGCAGTACTTC,CASISHGEGASYEQYF
many,-,TRBJ1-5,TRBV15,TGTGCCACCAGCAGAGACGGACAGAAAAATCAGCCCCAGCATTTT,CATSRDGQKNQPQHF